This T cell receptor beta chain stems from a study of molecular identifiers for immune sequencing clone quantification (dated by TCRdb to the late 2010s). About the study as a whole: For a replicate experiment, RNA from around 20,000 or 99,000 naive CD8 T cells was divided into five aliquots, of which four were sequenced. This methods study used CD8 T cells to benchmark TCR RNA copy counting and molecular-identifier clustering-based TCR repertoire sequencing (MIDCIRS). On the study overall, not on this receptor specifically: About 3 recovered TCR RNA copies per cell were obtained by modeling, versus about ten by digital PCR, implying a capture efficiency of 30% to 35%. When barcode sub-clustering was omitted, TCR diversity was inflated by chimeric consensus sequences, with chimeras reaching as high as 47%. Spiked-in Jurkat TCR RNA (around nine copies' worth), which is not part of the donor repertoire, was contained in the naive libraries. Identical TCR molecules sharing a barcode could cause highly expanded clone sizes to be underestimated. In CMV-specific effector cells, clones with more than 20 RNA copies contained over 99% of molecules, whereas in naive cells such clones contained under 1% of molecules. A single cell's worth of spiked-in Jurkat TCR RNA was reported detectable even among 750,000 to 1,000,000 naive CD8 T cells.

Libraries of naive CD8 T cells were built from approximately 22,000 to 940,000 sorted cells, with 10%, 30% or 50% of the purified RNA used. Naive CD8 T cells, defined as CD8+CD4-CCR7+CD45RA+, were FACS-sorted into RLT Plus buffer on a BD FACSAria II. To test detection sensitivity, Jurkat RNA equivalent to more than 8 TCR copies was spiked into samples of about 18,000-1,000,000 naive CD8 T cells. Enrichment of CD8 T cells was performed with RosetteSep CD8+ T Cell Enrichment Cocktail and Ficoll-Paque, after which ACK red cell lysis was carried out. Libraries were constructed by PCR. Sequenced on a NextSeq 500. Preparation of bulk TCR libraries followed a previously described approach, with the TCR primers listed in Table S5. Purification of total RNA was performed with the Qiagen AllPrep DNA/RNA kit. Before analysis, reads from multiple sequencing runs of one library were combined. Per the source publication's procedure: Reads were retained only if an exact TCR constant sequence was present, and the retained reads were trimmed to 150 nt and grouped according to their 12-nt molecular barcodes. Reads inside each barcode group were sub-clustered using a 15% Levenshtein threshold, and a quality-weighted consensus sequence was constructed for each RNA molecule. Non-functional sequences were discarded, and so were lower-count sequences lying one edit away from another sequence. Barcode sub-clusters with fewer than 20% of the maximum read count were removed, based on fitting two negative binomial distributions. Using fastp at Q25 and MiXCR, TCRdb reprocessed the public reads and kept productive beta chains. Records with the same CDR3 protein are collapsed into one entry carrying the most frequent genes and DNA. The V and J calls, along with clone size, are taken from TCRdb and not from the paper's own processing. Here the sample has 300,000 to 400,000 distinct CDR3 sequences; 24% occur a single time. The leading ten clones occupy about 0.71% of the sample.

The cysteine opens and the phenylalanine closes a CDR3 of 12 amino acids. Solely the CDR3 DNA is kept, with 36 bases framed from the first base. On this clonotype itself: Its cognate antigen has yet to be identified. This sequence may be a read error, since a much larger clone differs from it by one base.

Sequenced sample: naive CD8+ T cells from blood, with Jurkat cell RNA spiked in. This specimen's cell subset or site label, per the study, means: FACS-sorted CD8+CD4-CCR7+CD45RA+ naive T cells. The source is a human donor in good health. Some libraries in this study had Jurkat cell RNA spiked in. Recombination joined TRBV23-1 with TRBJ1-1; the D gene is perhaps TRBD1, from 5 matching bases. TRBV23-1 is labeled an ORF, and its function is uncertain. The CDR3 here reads CASSQWGPETFF. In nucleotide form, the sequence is TGCGCCAGCAGTCAATGGGGCCCTGAAACTTTCTTT.